The 22 T cell receptor beta chains below come from one sample, sequenced in a study of blood T cell repertoires in COVID-19. TCRdb keeps only in-frame clones here, not all; method: immunoSEQ multiplex PCR. Among approximately 300,000 clones, 70% to 90% were seen once, and the ten largest hold 8.5% to 12%. The sequenced sample was PBMCs or T cells enriched from blood (not recorded which). The receptors here all came from a woman under 30 who had recovered from COVID-19.

The chain has TRBV18 and TRBJ1-1; D gene unclear. This CDR3 contains 14 residues. Germline CDR1 is KGHSH and CDR2 is LQKENI. Trimming took off 0 bases at V and 0 bases at J, with 5 bases between the two ends. The CDR3 is CASSPPSVNTEAFF. For the CDR3, the DNA is TGTGCCAGCTCACCACCGTCAGTGAACACTGAAGCTTTCTTT.

The chain links TRBV28 to TRBJ2-5; 7 nucleotides match TRBD2. The V segment lost 8 bases and the J segment 4 bases; nucleotides outside the gene matches: 4. Germline V lookup: CDR1 MDHEN, CDR2 SYDVKM. CDR3 length: 12 amino acids. The CDR3 loop reads CASLSGGETQYF. The DNA of the CDR3 is TGTGCCAGCTTGTCGGGAGGAGAGACCCAGTACTTC.

The chain employs TRBV29-1 and TRBJ2-3, with 12 bases identical to TRBD2. CDR1 and CDR2 (germline): SQVTM, ANQGSEA. The CDR3 totals 15 residues. Germline trimming cut 5 bases from V and 2 bases from J; bases unmatched to any gene: 5. The CDR3 is CSVRTSGVITDTQYF. The CDR3 DNA sequence: TGCAGCGTTCGGACTAGCGGGGTAATCACAGATACGCAGTATTTT.

This clone has more than one count but fewer than ten. The rearrangement joins TRBV10-3 to TRBJ2-1; 7 nucleotides align to TRBD1. Germline V gives CDR1 ENHRY, CDR2 SYGVKD. Trimming at V came to 10 bases and at J to 5 bases, leaving 8 bases not matched to a gene. The CDR3 consists of 13 residues. The CDR3 bases are TGTGCCACCACAGGGGATGGGGACAATGAGCAGTTCTTC. Residues: CATTGDGDNEQFF.

The V call is TRBV2, the J call TRBJ1-2, with TRBD1 identical over 10 bases. The junction had 20 bases not matched to a gene; V was cut back by 8 bases and J by 8 bases. CDR1 is SNHLY and CDR2 is FYNNEI in the germline V gene. This CDR3 comprises 17 residues. CDR3 nucleotides: TGTGCCAGCTCTTCGTCGGGACAGGGGATGCTAAACGGGGGCTACACCTTC. Translating gives CASSSSGQGMLNGGYTF.

The chain employs TRBV2 and TRBJ2-2, with TRBD1 identical over 8 bases. Trimming at V came to 6 bases and at J to 6 bases, leaving 6 bases not matched to a gene. Germline loops: CDR1 SNHLY, CDR2 FYNNEI. This CDR3 spans 14 amino acids. The CDR3 DNA sequence: TGTGCCAGCAGGGGGACAGGATCCGCCGGGGAGCTGTTTTTT. Amino acid sequence: CASRGTGSAGELFF.

This clone was recorded only once. The chain carries TRBV3-1 (or the pseudogene TRBV3-2) and TRBJ1-1; perhaps TRBD1 as D (6 bases). The CDR3 loop spans 13 amino acids. V shed 4 bases and J shed 7 bases, with 13 bases lying between them. The germline V gene has CDR1 LGHDT and CDR2 YNNKEL (reference sequence). CDR3 residues: CASSLGGNGEAFF. Here the CDR3 DNA reads TGTGCCAGCAGCCTAGGGGGTAACGGTGAAGCTTTCTTT.

This chain connects TRBV3-1 (or the pseudogene TRBV3-2) to TRBJ2-7, with 8 nucleotides matching TRBD2. V lost 4 bases and J lost 4; bases outside the gene matches: 18. Germline-derived CDR1 and CDR2 are LGHDT and YNNKEL (reference sequence). CDR3 length: 18 amino acids. The CDR3 DNA reads TGTGCCAGCAGCCCATCAGGGGTCGGAGCGGGAGCAATTTACGAGCAGTACTTC. Encoded protein: CASSPSGVGAGAIYEQYF.

This clone was counted once. DNA for the CDR3: TGTGCCAGCAGCTTAAACGGGAGGACCTACGGGAATGAGCAGTTCTTC. Translating gives CASSLNGRTYGNEQFF. V usage is TRBV13 and J usage is TRBJ2-1, with TRBD2 matching over 7 bases. This CDR3 has 16 residues. Germline values: CDR1 PRHDT, CDR2 FYEKMQ (reference sequence). The ends lost 2 bases at V and 7 bases at J; junction bases unmatched: 11.

The table lists this clone with a count of one. V and J are TRBV18 and TRBJ1-1; no clear D. Trimming took 0 bases from V and 1 from J, leaving 9 bases between them. The CDR3 is 15 amino acids. CDR1 and CDR2 (germline): KGHSH, LQKENI. The CDR3 sequence: CASSPPSGWNTEAFF. As DNA, the CDR3 is TGTGCCAGCTCACCACCCTCAGGTTGGAACACTGAAGCTTTCTTT.

The chain has TRBV6-1 and TRBJ1-1, with 10 bases that match TRBD1. The junction had 8 bases not matched to a gene; V was cut back by 0 bases and J by 4 bases. Germline V gives CDR1 MNHNS, CDR2 SASEGT. The CDR3 spans 17 residues. This chain's CDR3 is CASSEAWDRGIGTEAFF. The CDR3 DNA follows: TGTGCCAGCAGTGAAGCTTGGGACAGGGGAATAGGCACTGAAGCTTTCTTT.

The chain recombines TRBV18 with TRBJ1-1, with D possibly matching TRBD1 (5 bases). Germline V gene lookup returns CDR1 KGHSH and CDR2 LQKENI. This CDR3 region has 13 residues. V gave up 3 bases and J gave up 7 bases, with 12 bases separating them. CDR3 residues: CASSPGGAGEAFF. The CDR3 region has the DNA TGTGCCAGCTCACCTGGAGGGGCTGGTGAAGCTTTCTTT.

This rearrangement joins TRBV5-4 to TRBJ2-1; 11 nucleotides align to TRBD2. The V gene end was trimmed by 4 bases and the J gene end by 8 bases; junction bases not matched to a gene: 2. Germline V gene data show CDR1 as SGHNT and CDR2 as YYREEE (reference sequence). This CDR3 contains 13 residues. CDR3 amino acids: CASSASGGYEQFF. The CDR3 DNA reads as TGTGCCAGCAGCGCTAGCGGGGGGTATGAGCAGTTCTTC.

The J gene is TRBJ1-2, the V gene TRBV5-8; D gene ambiguous. The germline V gene encodes CDR1 SGHTS and CDR2 YDEGEE. V gave up 0 bases and J gave up 8 bases, with 14 bases separating them. This CDR3 region has 14 residues. CDR3 nucleotides: TGTGCCAGCAGCTTGGGAACCTTCCCGGGGGGCTACACCTTC. Protein: CASSLGTFPGGYTF.

The rearrangement joins TRBV27 to TRBJ1-6; D uncertain. V was cut by 2 bases and J by 0 bases, with 11 bases left in between. Germline V gene data show CDR1 as MNHEY and CDR2 as SMNVEV (reference sequence). This CDR3 has 17 residues. The CDR3 bases are TGTGCCAGCAGTTTAAGGCGAGGGTCCTCCTATAATTCACCCCTCCACTTT. Protein: CASSLRRGSSYNSPLHF.

The chain couples TRBV4-1 to TRBJ2-3; 12 nucleotides align to TRBD2. The J segment lost 5 bases and the V segment lost 4 bases, leaving 4 bases of the junction unmatched. Per germline, CDR1 MGHRA and CDR2 YSYEKL. The CDR3 runs to 15 residues. In nucleotides, the CDR3 is TGCGCCAGCAGCCCTAGCGGGGGGGCCTTAGATACGCAGTATTTT. Its translation is CASSPSGGALDTQYF.

V usage is TRBV6-5 and J usage is TRBJ1-2; 7 bases match TRBD1. The CDR3 sequence is 15 residues long. Germline values: CDR1 MNHEY, CDR2 SVGAGI. The V and J ends lost 2 bases and 2 bases, in that order; junction bases with no gene match: 5. The CDR3 region is CASSYGGGENYGYTF. CDR3 nucleotide sequence: TGTGCCAGCAGTTACGGAGGGGGCGAGAACTATGGCTACACCTTC.

This chain joins TRBV4-1 and TRBJ1-1; D is unresolved. The ends were cut back, 1 base at V and 6 bases at J, with 12 bases in the middle. Germline assignment: CDR1 MGHRA and CDR2 YSYEKL. The CDR3 runs to 14 residues. CDR3 sequence: CASSQALRIPEAFF. The CDR3 DNA reads as TGCGCCAGCAGCCAAGCGCTGAGAATACCTGAAGCTTTCTTT.

V gene TRBV7-3 combines with J gene TRBJ1-1; D is possibly TRBD1 (5 bases). Between the trimmed V and J ends, which lost 6 bases and 4 bases, there was a span of 15 bases. Per the germline V gene, CDR1 is SGHTA and CDR2 is FQGTGA. The CDR3 sequence is 14 residues long. The CDR3 protein is CASRLKGATTEAFF. CDR3 in DNA: TGTGCCAGCAGACTGAAAGGGGCCACCACTGAAGCTTTCTTT.

This chain connects TRBV30 to TRBJ1-1; a weak D match, TRBD1 (5 bases). The CDR3 runs 13 residues. Germline loops: CDR1 GTSNPN, CDR2 SVGIG (reference sequence). Trimming left V 0 bases short and J 5 bases short, with 10 bases between. The CDR3 region has the DNA TGTGCCTGGAGTGTGGCAGGGAAAACTGAAGCTTTCTTT. Translated: CAWSVAGKTEAFF.

Only a few counts were recorded for this clone. The chain carries TRBV4-1 and TRBJ2-5; 8 bases line up with TRBD1. Trimming cost V 4 bases and J 6 bases; bases outside gene matches: 10. The CDR3 consists of 15 residues. Germline V gene lookup returns CDR1 MGHRA and CDR2 YSYEKL. The CDR3 DNA sequence: TGCGCCAGCAGCCGAGGACAGGGTGATTTTAAGACCCAGTACTTC. This translates into CASSRGQGDFKTQYF.

The chain employs TRBV5-1 and TRBJ1-4, with 7 bases that match TRBD1. Germline V gives CDR1 SGHRS, CDR2 YFSETQ. This CDR3 region has 13 residues. Losses at the gene ends were 1 base for V and 16 bases for J; bases not matched to a gene: 10. This CDR3 reads CASSLRTGTEPFF. The CDR3 DNA sequence: TGCGCCAGCAGCTTGAGGACCGGGACAGAGCCGTTTTTT.